What follows is one TCR beta chain and its context. This record belongs to a study of response to subunit inactivated influenza vaccine. From the RT-PCR reads, TCRdb called clonotypes with MiXCR, one entry per CDR3 protein. The repertoire holds 450,000 to 600,000 distinct CDR3 sequences, with 7.6% as singletons. This CDR3 has 14 amino acids. V shed 6 bases and J 4 bases; nucleotides not matched to a gene: 5. The chain couples TRBV12-3 or TRBV12-4 to TRBJ2-3; 9 bases fit TRBD1. This TCR derives from a man between 50 and 69 years old who received an inactivated influenza vaccine. The sample in question was PBMCs from blood, obtained less than 30 months after vaccination. The CDR3 region is CASREQGAADTQYF. The CDR3 DNA is TGTGCCAGCAGGGAACAGGGGGCGGCAGATACGCAGTATTTT.